This passage covers 4 T cell receptor beta chains from one sample sequenced in a study of OX40 agonist ivuxolimab in advanced cancers. TCRdb's table, derived via immunoSEQ multiplex PCR, lists solely in-frame clones and lacks some. The table lists roughly 38,000 clones, approximately 82% of them singletons. The sequences come from CD4+ or CD8+ T cells sorted from blood, collected in a trial of the OX40 agonist ivuxolimab. These TCRs come from an adult with an advanced solid tumor such as melanoma, head and neck, liver or kidney cancer.

V gene TRBV29-1 combines with J gene TRBJ1-3; TRBD1 matches at 7 bases. CDR3 length equals 13 residues. V trimming: 5 bases; J trimming: 1 base; junction bases outside the gene matches: 2. CDR1 and CDR2 (germline): SQVTM, ANQGSEA. DNA for the CDR3: TGCAGCGTTCCGACAGGGTCTGGAAACACCATATATTTT. This gives the protein CSVPTGSGNTIYF.

V usage is TRBV2 and J usage is TRBJ2-3; 12 bases fit TRBD2. In germline, CDR1 is SNHLY, CDR2 FYNNEI. The V gene end was trimmed by 2 bases and the J gene end by 5 bases; junction bases not matched to a gene: 5. The CDR3 runs to 16 residues. The CDR3 is CASSEQGLAGQDTQYF. The CDR3, as DNA: TGTGCCAGCAGTGAACAGGGACTAGCGGGCCAAGATACGCAGTATTTT.

The chain couples TRBV15 to TRBJ2-3, with D possibly being TRBD2 (5 bases). The CDR3 runs to 15 residues. The germline V and J ends were trimmed by 4 bases and 0 bases, with 11 bases remaining between them. Looked up from germline, CDR1 is LNHNV and CDR2 is YYDKDF (reference sequence). CDR3 sequence: CATSIVGGSTDTQYF. The CDR3 coding sequence is TGTGCCACCAGCATCGTTGGCGGGAGCACAGATACGCAGTATTTT.

This clone has just a few counts. The gene calls are TRBV5-6 and TRBJ1-6; D is uncertain. Germline CDR1 is SGHDT and CDR2 is YYEEEE. The CDR3 totals 14 residues. V gave up 4 bases and J gave up 5 bases, with 10 bases separating them. In nucleotides, the CDR3 is TGTGCCAGCAGCCCGGTCGGGGATAATTCACCCCTCCACTTT. Its protein is CASSPVGDNSPLHF.